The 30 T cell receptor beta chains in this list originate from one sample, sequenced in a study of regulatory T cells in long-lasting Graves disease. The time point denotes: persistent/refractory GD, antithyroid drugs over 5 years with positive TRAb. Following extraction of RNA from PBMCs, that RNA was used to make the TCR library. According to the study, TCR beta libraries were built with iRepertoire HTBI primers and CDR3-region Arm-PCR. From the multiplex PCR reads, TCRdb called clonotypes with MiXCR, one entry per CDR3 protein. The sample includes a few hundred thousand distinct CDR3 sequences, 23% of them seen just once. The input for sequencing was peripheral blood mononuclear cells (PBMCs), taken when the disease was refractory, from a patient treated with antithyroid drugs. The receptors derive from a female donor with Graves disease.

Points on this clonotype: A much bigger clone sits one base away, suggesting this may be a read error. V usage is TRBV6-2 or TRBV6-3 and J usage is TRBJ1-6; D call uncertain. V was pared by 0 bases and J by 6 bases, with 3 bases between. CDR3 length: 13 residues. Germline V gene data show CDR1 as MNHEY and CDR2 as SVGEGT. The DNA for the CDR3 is TGTGCCAGCAGTTACTCGAGTAATTCACCCCTCCACTTT. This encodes CASSYSSNSPLHF.

The CDR3 protein is CASSQDDSYNEQFF. The CDR3 coding sequence is TGTGCCAGCAGCCAAGATGACAGCTACAATGAGCAGTTCTTC. The chain uses TRBV4-2 and TRBJ2-1; maybe TRBD1 (5 bases). V was clipped by 0 bases and J by 3 bases, with 6 bases between them. The CDR3 loop spans 14 amino acids. Germline V gene lookup returns CDR1 LGHNA and CDR2 YNFKEQ.

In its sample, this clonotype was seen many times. The CDR3 DNA reads TGTGCCAGCAGTCGCGCGGGCGCCAGCTCCTACGAGCAGTACTTC. Its translation: CASSRAGASSYEQYF. This chain uses TRBV7-2 with TRBJ2-7, with D possibly being TRBD2 (5 bases). V was pared by 6 bases and J by 0 bases, with 15 bases between. CDR1 and CDR2 from the germline V gene are SGHTA and FQGNSA. The CDR3 has 15 amino acids.

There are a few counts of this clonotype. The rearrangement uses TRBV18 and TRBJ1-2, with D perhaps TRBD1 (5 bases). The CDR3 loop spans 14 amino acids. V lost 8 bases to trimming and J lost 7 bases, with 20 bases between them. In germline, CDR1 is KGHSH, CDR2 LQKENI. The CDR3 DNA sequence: TGTGCCAGCCGTCAAACGGGGCGCGCGTGTGGCTACACCTTC. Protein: CASRQTGRACGYTF.

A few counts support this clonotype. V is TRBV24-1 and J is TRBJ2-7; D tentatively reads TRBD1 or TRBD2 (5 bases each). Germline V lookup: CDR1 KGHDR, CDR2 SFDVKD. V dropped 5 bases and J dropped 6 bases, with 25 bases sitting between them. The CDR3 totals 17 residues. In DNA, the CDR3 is TGTGCCACCAGTGTCCCTCTGGGGACCAACTACGGCGGCGAGCAGTACTTC. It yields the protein CATSVPLGTNYGGEQYF.

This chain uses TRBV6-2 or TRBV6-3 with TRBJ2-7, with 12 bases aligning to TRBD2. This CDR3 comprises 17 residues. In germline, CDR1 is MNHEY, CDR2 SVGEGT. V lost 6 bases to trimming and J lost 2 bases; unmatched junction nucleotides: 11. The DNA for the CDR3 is TGTGCCAGCAGCTTCGGGACTAGCGGGCTATATACCTACGAGCAGTACTTC. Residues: CASSFGTSGLYTYEQYF.

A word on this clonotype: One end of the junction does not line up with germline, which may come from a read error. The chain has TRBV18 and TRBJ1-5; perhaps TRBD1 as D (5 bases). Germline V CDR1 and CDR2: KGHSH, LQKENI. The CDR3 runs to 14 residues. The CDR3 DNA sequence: TGTGCCAGCTCATCGGCAGGGAGGGCTCAGCCCCATCATTTT. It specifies CASSSAGRAQPHHF.

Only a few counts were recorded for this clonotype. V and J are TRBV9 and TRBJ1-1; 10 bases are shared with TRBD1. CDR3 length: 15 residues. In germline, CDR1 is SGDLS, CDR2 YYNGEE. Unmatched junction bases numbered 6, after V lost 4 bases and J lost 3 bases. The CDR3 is CASSLLDRGDTEAFF. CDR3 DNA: TGTGCCAGCAGCCTCTTGGACAGGGGGGACACTGAAGCTTTCTTT.

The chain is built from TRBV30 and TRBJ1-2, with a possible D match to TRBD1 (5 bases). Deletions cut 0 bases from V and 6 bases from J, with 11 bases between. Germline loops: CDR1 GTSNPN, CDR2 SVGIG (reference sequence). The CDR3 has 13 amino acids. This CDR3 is CAWSVQARHGYTF. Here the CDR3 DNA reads TGTGCCTGGAGTGTACAGGCACGACATGGCTACACCTTC.

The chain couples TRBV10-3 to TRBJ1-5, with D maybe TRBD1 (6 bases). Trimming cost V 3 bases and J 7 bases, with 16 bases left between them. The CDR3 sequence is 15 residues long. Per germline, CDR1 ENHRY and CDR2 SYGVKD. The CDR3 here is CAISDEDRIGQPQHF. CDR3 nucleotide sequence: TGTGCCATCAGTGACGAAGACAGGATAGGCCAGCCCCAGCATTTT.

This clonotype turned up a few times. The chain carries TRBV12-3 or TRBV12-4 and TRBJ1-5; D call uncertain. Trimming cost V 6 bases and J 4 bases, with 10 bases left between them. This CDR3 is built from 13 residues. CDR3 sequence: CASRGSANQPQHF. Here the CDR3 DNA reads TGTGCCAGCAGGGGGTCAGCAAATCAGCCCCAGCATTTT.

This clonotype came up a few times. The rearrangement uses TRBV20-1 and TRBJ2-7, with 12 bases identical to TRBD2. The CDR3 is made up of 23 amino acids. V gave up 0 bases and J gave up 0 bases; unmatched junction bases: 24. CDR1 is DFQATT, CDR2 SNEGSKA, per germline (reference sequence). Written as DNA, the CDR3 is TGCAGTGCTAGAGATCTCTGGCAGGGATTCATTACTACTAGCGGGAGGAACTCCTACGAGCAGTACTTC. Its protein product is CSARDLWQGFITTSGRNSYEQYF.

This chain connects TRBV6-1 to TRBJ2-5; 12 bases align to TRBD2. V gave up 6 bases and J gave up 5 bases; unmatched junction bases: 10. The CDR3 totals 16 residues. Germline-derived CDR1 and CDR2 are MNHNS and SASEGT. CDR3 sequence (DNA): TGTGCCAGCAGATCCCAACTAGCGGGAGGAGTCGAGACCCAGTACTTC. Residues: CASRSQLAGGVETQYF.

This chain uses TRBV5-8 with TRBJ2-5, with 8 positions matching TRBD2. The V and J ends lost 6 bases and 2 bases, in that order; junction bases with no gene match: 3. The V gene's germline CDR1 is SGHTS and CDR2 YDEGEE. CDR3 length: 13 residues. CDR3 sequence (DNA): TGTGCCAGCACGGGACTAGATCAAGAGACCCAGTACTTC. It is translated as CASTGLDQETQYF.

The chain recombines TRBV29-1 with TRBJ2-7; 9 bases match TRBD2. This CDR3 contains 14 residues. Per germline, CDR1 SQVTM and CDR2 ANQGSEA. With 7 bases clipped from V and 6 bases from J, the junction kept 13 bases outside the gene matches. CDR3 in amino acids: CSAQGLAGSSEQYF. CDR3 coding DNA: TGCAGCGCCCAGGGGCTAGCGGGAAGTAGCGAGCAGTACTTC.

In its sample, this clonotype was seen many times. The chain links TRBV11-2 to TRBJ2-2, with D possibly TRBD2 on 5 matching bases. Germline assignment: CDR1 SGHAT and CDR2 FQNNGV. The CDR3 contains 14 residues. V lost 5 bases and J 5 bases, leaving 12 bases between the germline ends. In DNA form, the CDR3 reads TGTGCCAGCAGCCCTACCCGAGGGACCGGGGAGCTGTTTTTT. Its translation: CASSPTRGTGELFF. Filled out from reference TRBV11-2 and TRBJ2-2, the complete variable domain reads EAGVAQSPRYKIIEKRQSVAFWCNPISGHATLYWYQQILGQGPKLLIQFQNNGVVDDSQLPKDRFSAERLKGVDSTLKIQPAKLEDSAVYLCASSPTRGTGELFFGEGSRLTVL.

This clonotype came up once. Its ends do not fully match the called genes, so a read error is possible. CDR3 DNA: TGTGCCAGCAGCTTATTACGACAGAGCTATGGCTGCACCTTC. It translates to CASSLLRQSYGCTF. The genes are TRBV7-9 and TRBJ1-2; D is perhaps TRBD1 (5 bases). CDR1 is SEHNR and CDR2 is FQNEAQ in the germline V gene (reference sequence). The CDR3 is made up of 14 amino acids.

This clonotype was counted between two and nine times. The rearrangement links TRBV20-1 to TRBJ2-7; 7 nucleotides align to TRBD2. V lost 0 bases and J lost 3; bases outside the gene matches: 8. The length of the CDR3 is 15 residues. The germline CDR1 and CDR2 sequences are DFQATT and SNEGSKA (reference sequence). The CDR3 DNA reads TGCAGTGCTAGAGATCGGTCGGGAGGCGTCTACGAGCAGTACTTC. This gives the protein CSARDRSGGVYEQYF.

The CDR3: CSIMPSSPIHEQYF. CDR3 nucleotides: TGCAGCATTATGCCCTCTAGCCCCATCCACGAGCAGTACTTC. The genes are TRBV20-1 and TRBJ2-7; weak D call: TRBD2 (5 bases). CDR1 is DFQATT and CDR2 is SNEGSKA in the germline V gene (reference sequence). The CDR3 loop spans 14 amino acids.

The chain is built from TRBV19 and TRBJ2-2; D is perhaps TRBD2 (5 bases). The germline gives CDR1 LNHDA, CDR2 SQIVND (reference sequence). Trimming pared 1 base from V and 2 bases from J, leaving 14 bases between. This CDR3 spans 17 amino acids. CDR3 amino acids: CASSIVALRVNTGELFF. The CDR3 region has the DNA TGTGCCAGTAGTATAGTCGCTTTGAGGGTAAACACCGGGGAGCTGTTTTTT.

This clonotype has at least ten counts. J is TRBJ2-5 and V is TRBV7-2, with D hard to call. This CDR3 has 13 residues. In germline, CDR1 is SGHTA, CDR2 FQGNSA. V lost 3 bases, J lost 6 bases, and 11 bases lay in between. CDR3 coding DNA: TGTGCCAGCAGCTTTTCATCAGGAAAGACCCAGTACTTC. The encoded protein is CASSFSSGKTQYF.

CDR3 coding DNA: TGCAGTGCTAGAGGGCGACGGCAAGAAATGGCCAAAAACATTCAGTACTTC. Translation: CSARGRRQEMAKNIQYF. V and J are TRBV20-1 and TRBJ2-4; unclear D gene. Germline V gene sequence: CDR1 DFQATT, CDR2 SNEGSKA (reference sequence). CDR3 length: 17 amino acids. Between the trimmed V and J ends, which lost 1 base and 1 base, there was a span of 17 bases.

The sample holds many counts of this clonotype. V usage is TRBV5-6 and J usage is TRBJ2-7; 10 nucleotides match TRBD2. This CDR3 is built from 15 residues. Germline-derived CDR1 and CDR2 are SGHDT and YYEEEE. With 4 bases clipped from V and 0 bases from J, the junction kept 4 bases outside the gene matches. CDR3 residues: CASSGWTSGSYEQYF. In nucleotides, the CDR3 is TGTGCCAGCAGCGGCTGGACTAGCGGCTCCTACGAGCAGTACTTC.

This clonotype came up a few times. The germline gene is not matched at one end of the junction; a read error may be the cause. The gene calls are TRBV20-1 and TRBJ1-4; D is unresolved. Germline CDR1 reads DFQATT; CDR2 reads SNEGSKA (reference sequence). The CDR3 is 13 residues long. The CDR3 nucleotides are TGCAGTGCAAAGACATCAACTAATGAAGAACTGTTTTTT. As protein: CSAKTSTNEELFF.

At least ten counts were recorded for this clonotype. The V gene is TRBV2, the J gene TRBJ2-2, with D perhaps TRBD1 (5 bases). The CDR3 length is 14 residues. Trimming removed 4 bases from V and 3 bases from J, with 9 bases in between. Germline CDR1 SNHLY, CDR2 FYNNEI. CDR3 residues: CASSAGRYTGELFF. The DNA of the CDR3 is TGTGCCAGCAGTGCAGGGCGGTACACCGGGGAGCTGTTTTTT.

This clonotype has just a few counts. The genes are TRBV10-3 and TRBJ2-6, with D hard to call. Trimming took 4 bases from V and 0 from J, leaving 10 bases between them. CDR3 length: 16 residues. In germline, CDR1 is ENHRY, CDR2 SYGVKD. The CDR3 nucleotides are TGTGCCATCAGTGCGGGCAGGAGCTCTGGGGCCAACGTCCTGACTTTC. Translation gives CAISAGRSSGANVLTF.

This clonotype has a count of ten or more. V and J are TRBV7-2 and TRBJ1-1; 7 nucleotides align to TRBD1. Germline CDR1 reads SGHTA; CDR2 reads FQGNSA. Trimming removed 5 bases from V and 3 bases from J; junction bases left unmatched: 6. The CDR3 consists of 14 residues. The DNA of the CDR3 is TGTGCCAGCAGCCTACAGGGGTGGGACACTGAAGCTTTCTTT. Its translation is CASSLQGWDTEAFF.

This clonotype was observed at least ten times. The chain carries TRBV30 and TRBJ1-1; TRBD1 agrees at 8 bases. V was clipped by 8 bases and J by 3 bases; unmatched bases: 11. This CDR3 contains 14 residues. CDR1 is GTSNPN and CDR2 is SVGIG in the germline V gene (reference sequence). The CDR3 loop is CAGQQGGWDTEAFF. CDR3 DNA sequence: TGTGCCGGACAACAGGGGGGATGGGACACTGAAGCTTTCTTT.

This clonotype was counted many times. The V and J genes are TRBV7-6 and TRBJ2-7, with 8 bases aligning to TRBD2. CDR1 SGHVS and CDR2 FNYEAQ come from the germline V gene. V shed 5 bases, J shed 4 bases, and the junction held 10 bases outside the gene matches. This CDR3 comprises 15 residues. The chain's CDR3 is CASSHAGAGEYEQYF. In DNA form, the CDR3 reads TGTGCCAGCAGCCATGCGGGAGCGGGAGAGTACGAGCAGTACTTC. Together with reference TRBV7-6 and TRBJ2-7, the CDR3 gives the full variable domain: GAGVSQSPRYKVTKRGQDVALRCDPISGHVSLYWYRQALGQGPEFLTYFNYEAQQDKSGLPNDRFSAERPEGSISTLTIQRTEQRDSAMYRCASSHAGAGEYEQYFGPGTRLTVT.

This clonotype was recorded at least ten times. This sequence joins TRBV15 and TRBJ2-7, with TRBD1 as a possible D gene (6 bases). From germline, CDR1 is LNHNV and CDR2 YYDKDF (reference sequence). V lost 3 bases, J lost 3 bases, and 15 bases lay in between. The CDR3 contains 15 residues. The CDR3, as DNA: TGTGCCACCAGCAGTGAACAGGGAAATTACTACGAGCAGTACTTC. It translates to CATSSEQGNYYEQYF.